The 5 T cell receptor beta chains in this list originate from one sample, sequenced in a study of cytomegalovirus exposure and HLA in healthy donors. PCR involved 60 Vbeta and 13 Jbeta primers. Clones were read by immunoSEQ multiplex PCR, and TCRdb kept only the in-frame ones, dropping some. Among approximately 100,000 clones, roughly 76% were seen once, and the ten largest hold 10% to 15%. The sequenced sample was PBMCs. Receptors were obtained from a woman in her 40s in good health and CMV-seropositive.

CDR3 DNA: TGTGCCAGTAGTACGGGAGTTCCCTACGAGCAGTACTTC. Its protein product is CASSTGVPYEQYF. The V gene is TRBV19, the J gene TRBJ2-7, with D tentatively TRBD2 (6 bases). Trimming cost V 4 bases and J 2 bases, with 9 bases left between them. This CDR3 comprises 13 residues. Germline CDR1 and CDR2: LNHDA and SQIVND (reference sequence). Full variable domain (outside the CDR3, taken from reference TRBV19 and TRBJ2-7): DGGITQSPKYLFRKEGQNVTLSCEQNLNHDAMYWYRQDPGQGLRLIYYSQIVNDFQKGDIAEGYSVSREKKESFPLTVTSAQKNPTAFYLCASSTGVPYEQYFGPGTRLTVT.

V gene TRBV30 combines with J gene TRBJ2-5; TRBD2 matches 8 bases. Germline V gene sequence: CDR1 GTSNPN, CDR2 SVGIG (reference sequence). The CDR3 length is 16 residues. The V and J ends lost 2 bases and 2 bases, in that order; junction bases with no gene match: 10. The CDR3 reads CAWSPGLTSAQETQYF. As DNA, the CDR3 is TGTGCCTGGAGTCCCGGGTTGACTAGCGCTCAAGAGACCCAGTACTTC.

CDR3 protein: CASRRTGNYGYTF. CDR3 sequence (DNA): TGTGCCAGCAGGCGGACAGGCAACTATGGCTACACCTTC. The J gene is TRBJ1-2, the V gene TRBV6-5; TRBD1 matches 7 bases. Losses at the gene ends were 6 bases for V and 2 bases for J; bases not matched to a gene: 3. Germline CDR1 MNHEY, CDR2 SVGAGI. The CDR3 extends over 13 amino acids.

About this clone itself: Sequence at one end of the junction differs from germline and may be a read error. The sample has other DNA sequences that encode this CDR3 too. This CDR3 reads CASSWRGTDTQYF. CDR3 coding DNA: TGTGCCAGCAGTTGGCGGGGCACAGATACGCAGTACTTT. The V call is TRBV6-5, the J call TRBJ2-3, with D possibly matching TRBD2 (6 bases). This CDR3 spans 13 amino acids. The germline gives CDR1 MNHEY, CDR2 SVGAGI.

V and J are TRBV10-1 and TRBJ1-2, with D tentatively TRBD1 (5 bases). Germline lookup yields CDR1 WNHNN and CDR2 SYGVQD (reference sequence). Trimming removed 4 bases at V and 2 bases at J, with 8 bases between. The CDR3 loop spans 13 amino acids. This chain's CDR3 is CASSVSGNYGYTF. As DNA, the CDR3 is TGCGCCAGCAGTGTATCAGGGAACTATGGCTACACCTTC.